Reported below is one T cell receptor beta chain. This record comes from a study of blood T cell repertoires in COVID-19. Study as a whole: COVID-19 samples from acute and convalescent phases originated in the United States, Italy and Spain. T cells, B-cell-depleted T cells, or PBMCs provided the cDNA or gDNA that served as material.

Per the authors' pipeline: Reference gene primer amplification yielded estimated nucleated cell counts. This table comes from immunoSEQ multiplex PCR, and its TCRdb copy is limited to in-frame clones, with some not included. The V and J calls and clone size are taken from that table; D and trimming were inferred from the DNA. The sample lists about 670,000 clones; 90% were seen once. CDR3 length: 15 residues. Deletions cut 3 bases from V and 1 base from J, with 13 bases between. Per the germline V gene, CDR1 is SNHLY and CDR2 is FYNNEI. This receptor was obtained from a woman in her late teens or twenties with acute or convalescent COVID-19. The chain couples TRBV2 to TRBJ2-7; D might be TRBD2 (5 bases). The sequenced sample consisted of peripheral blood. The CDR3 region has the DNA TGTGCCAGCAGTGATCGGGATCCTGGGTCCTACGAGCAGTACTTC. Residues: CASSDRDPGSYEQYF.